A selection of T cell receptor beta chains follows, all from one sample in a study of Graves' ophthalmopathy and Graves' hyperthyroidism. TCRdb independently ran MiXCR on the multiplex PCR reads; one entry per CDR3 protein. Of 200,000 to 250,000 distinct CDR3 sequences listed, about a fifth are singletons. Sequencing used peripheral blood. The source of these receptors is a woman aged 45-59 years with Graves' ophthalmopathy. The CDR3 runs from the conserved cysteine through the conserved F or W. The D gene is left open where the match is weak. Rows may omit the clone size; those that give it use once, few, many or a size class.

d_gene: TRBD2
j_gene: TRBJ2-3
abundance: many
v_gene: TRBV12-3/TRBV12-4
CDR3nt: TGTGCCAGCAATTTACCAGCGGGAGGGGCAGATACGCAGTATTTT
CDR3aa: CASNLPAGGADTQYF

d_gene: TRBD1
j_gene: TRBJ2-5
abundance: many
v_gene: TRBV2
CDR3nt: TGTGCCAGCAACCCTTTAAAACAGGGGGCGCGGGAGACCCAGTACTTC
CDR3aa: CASNPLKQGARETQYF

d_gene: TRBD1
j_gene: TRBJ1-2
abundance: many
v_gene: TRBV11-2
CDR3nt: TGTGCCAGCAGCGCCGGCAGGGGGCCCAACTATGGCTACACCTTC
CDR3aa: CASSAGRGPNYGYTF

d_gene: -
j_gene: TRBJ1-2
abundance: few
v_gene: TRBV2
CDR3nt: TGTGCCAGCAATGCCCAGCGCCCTGGCTACACCTTC
CDR3aa: CASNAQRPGYTF

d_gene: TRBD1
j_gene: TRBJ2-5
abundance: many
v_gene: TRBV5-1
CDR3nt: TGCGCCAGCAGCTTGGGAAGGGACAGACAAGAGACCCAGTACTTC
CDR3aa: CASSLGRDRQETQYF

d_gene: TRBD1
j_gene: TRBJ2-5
abundance: many
v_gene: TRBV27
CDR3nt: TGTGCCAGCAGTTTATCCCCGGGACAGGGGTTTGAGACCCAGTACTTC
CDR3aa: CASSLSPGQGFETQYF

d_gene: -
j_gene: TRBJ1-2
abundance: once
v_gene: TRBV6-1
CDR3nt: TGTGCCAGCAGTCGGGACATCGGTGGCGAACTCGGTGGCTACACCTTC
CDR3aa: CASSRDIGGELGGYTF

d_gene: TRBD1
j_gene: TRBJ1-1
abundance: many
v_gene: TRBV7-2
CDR3nt: TGTGCCACCCGACAGGGGATGAACACTGAAGCTTTCTTT
CDR3aa: CATRQGMNTEAFF

d_gene: TRBD1
j_gene: TRBJ2-5
abundance: few
v_gene: TRBV12-3/TRBV12-4
CDR3nt: TGTGCCAGCAGTTTTACCAGGGGGCCGAGGGAGACCCAGTACTTC
CDR3aa: CASSFTRGPRETQYF

d_gene: -
j_gene: TRBJ1-4
abundance: few
v_gene: TRBV29-1
CDR3nt: TGCAGCGTTGATGTTGGGAATGAAAAACTGTTTTTT
CDR3aa: CSVDVGNEKLFF

d_gene: -
j_gene: TRBJ2-7
abundance: -
v_gene: TRBV6-5
CDR3nt: TGTGCCGTAGGATCCTACGAGCAGTACTTC
CDR3aa: CAVGSYEQYF

d_gene: -
j_gene: TRBJ2-5
abundance: -
v_gene: TRBV11-2
CDR3nt: TGTGCCAGCAGGGCATTAGGGGTAGAGACCCAGTACTTC
CDR3aa: CASRALGVETQYF

d_gene: -
j_gene: TRBJ2-5
abundance: -
v_gene: TRBV28
CDR3nt: TGTGCCAGCAGTTCAAGGTTAAGGGGGTCCGTGAAGACCCAGTACTTC
CDR3aa: CASSSRLRGSVKTQYF

d_gene: -
j_gene: TRBJ2-2
abundance: few
v_gene: TRBV3-1
CDR3nt: TGTGCCAGCCGGGGGCGAGGGGAGCTGTTTTTT
CDR3aa: CASRGRGELFF

d_gene: TRBD1
j_gene: TRBJ1-6
abundance: many
v_gene: TRBV15
CDR3nt: TGTGCCACCAGCCAGGGGGTGAGTTCACCCCTCCACTTT
CDR3aa: CATSQGVSSPLHF

d_gene: TRBD1
j_gene: TRBJ2-7
abundance: many
v_gene: TRBV30
CDR3nt: TGTGCCTGGAACCGGGACAGTGTTGCCTACGAGCAGTACTTC
CDR3aa: CAWNRDSVAYEQYF

d_gene: -
j_gene: TRBJ2-2
abundance: many
v_gene: TRBV12-3/TRBV12-4
CDR3nt: TGTGCCAGCAGTTTAATAGCGGTCGGGGAGCTGTTTTTT
CDR3aa: CASSLIAVGELFF

d_gene: -
j_gene: TRBJ1-1
abundance: -
v_gene: TRBV12-3/TRBV12-4
CDR3nt: TGTGCCAGCAGGGTCGGGATGAACACTGAAGCTTTCTTT
CDR3aa: CASRVGMNTEAFF

d_gene: TRBD1
j_gene: TRBJ1-2
abundance: -
v_gene: TRBV30
CDR3nt: TGTGCCTGGTCGACAGGGTTCTATGGCTACACCTTC
CDR3aa: CAWSTGFYGYTF